Each of the 28 T cell receptor beta chains below was sequenced from the same sample in a study of PD-1 blockade in classical Hodgkin lymphoma. The time point here: newly diagnosed, previously untreated cHL patient sample. Researchers used magnetic negative selection to pull out pure CD4+ T cells from thawed PBMCs. Generated by immunoSEQ multiplex PCR, the TCRdb table keeps only in-frame clones and is missing some. The table includes around 15,000 clones, around 93% detected once. Sequencing was done on a sample of CD4+ T cells from blood. The source of these receptors is a human donor with classical Hodgkin lymphoma.

The CDR3 nucleotides read TGTGCCAGCAGCGTGGGTAGCGGGAGCTCCTACGAGCAGTACTTC. This translates into CASSVGSGSSYEQYF. The genes are TRBV9 and TRBJ2-7, with 9 bases identical to TRBD2. This CDR3 contains 15 residues. Germline-derived CDR1 and CDR2 are SGDLS and YYNGEE. V trimming: 2 bases; J trimming: 0 bases; junction bases outside the gene matches: 3. Together with reference TRBV9 and TRBJ2-7, the CDR3 gives the full variable domain: DSGVTQTPKHLITATGQRVTLRCSPRSGDLSVYWYQQSLDQGLQFLIQYYNGEERAKGNILERFSAQQFPDLHSELNLSSLELGDSALYFCASSVGSGSSYEQYFGPGTRLTVT.

V is TRBV19 and J is TRBJ2-3; D unclear. The germline CDR1 and CDR2 sequences are LNHDA and SQIVND (reference sequence). Trimming shortened V by 7 bases and J by 5 bases, and 7 bases separated the two germline ends. The CDR3 covers 11 residues. The CDR3 reads CASISGDTQYF. CDR3 DNA sequence: TGTGCCAGTATAAGTGGAGATACGCAGTATTTT. Combining the CDR3 with reference TRBV19 and TRBJ2-3 gives the whole variable domain DGGITQSPKYLFRKEGQNVTLSCEQNLNHDAMYWYRQDPGQGLRLIYYSQIVNDFQKGDIAEGYSVSREKKESFPLTVTSAQKNPTAFYLCASISGDTQYFGPGTRLTVL.

This clone has only a few counts. The rearrangement uses TRBV20-1 and TRBJ1-1, with D uncertain. Trimming stripped 3 bases from V and 11 bases from J, with 13 bases between. Germline V gene sequence: CDR1 DFQATT, CDR2 SNEGSKA (reference sequence). CDR3 length: 11 residues. As DNA, the CDR3 is TGCAGTGCTAGTGTCGGCCTTAATGCTTTCTTT. This codes for CSASVGLNAFF.

The genes are TRBV21-1 and TRBJ2-1; TRBD2, the table's D call, was not compared with the DNA. TRBV21-1 is a recognized pseudogene. The CDR3 has 17 amino acids. CDR3 sequence reads: CASSKPLLAGDNNEQFF. The CDR3 coding sequence is TGTGCCAGCAGCAAACCCTTACTAGCGGGAGATAACAATGAGCAGTTCTTC.

The rearrangement links TRBV28 to TRBJ2-1; TRBD1 or TRBD2 may be the D gene (5 bases each). This CDR3 region has 14 residues. With 4 bases removed from V and 5 bases from J, the gap between germline ends came to 12 bases. Germline CDR1 reads MDHEN; CDR2 reads SYDVKM. CDR3 DNA sequence: TGTGCCAGCAGTTCACGGGACGGGCACAATGAGCAGTTCTTC. Encoded protein: CASSSRDGHNEQFF.

J is TRBJ2-1 and V is TRBV28; D not resolved. V was clipped by 3 bases and J by 4 bases, with 4 bases between them. The CDR3 is 12 amino acids. Germline values: CDR1 MDHEN, CDR2 SYDVKM. The CDR3 DNA sequence: TGTGCCAGCAGTTTCCGGTACAATGAGCAGTTCTTC. Its translation: CASSFRYNEQFF.

The chain links TRBV5-6 to TRBJ1-2; 9 nucleotides align to TRBD1. This CDR3 is 18 amino acids long. J was trimmed by 5 bases and V by 2 bases; bases with no gene match: 16. The germline CDR1 and CDR2 sequences are SGHDT and YYEEEE. CDR3 nucleotide sequence: TGTGCCAGCAGCTTCCGTCCCGGGACAGGGAGGGGACCATATGGCTACACCTTC. Its protein product is CASSFRPGTGRGPYGYTF. Together with reference TRBV5-6 and TRBJ1-2, the CDR3 gives the full variable domain: DAGVTQSPTHLIKTRGQQVTLRCSPKSGHDTVSWYQQALGQGPQFIFQYYEEEERQRGNFPDRFSGHQFPNYSSELNVNALLLGDSALYLCASSFRPGTGRGPYGYTFGSGTRLTVV.

The chain joins TRBV27 to TRBJ1-2; D gene ambiguous. The length of the CDR3 is 14 residues. The V gene's germline CDR1 is MNHEY and CDR2 SMNVEV (reference sequence). V was pared by 2 bases and J by 6 bases, with 13 bases between. For the CDR3, the DNA is TGTGCCAGCAGTTTAGGTCCGTGGGTGAATGGCTACACCTTC. It encodes CASSLGPWVNGYTF.

V gene TRBV15 combines with J gene TRBJ2-7; D gene unclear. Between the trimmed V and J ends, which lost 6 bases and 4 bases, there was a span of 10 bases. Germline values: CDR1 LNHNV, CDR2 YYDKDF (reference sequence). The CDR3 extends over 12 amino acids. CDR3 DNA sequence: TGTGCCACCAGTCGGGTAGGATACGAGCAGTACTTC. Protein product: CATSRVGYEQYF.

This rearrangement joins TRBV9 to TRBJ2-2; 9 nucleotides match TRBD2. V shed 0 bases and J 3 bases; nucleotides not matched to a gene: 12. The germline gives CDR1 SGDLS, CDR2 YYNGEE. This CDR3 is built from 19 residues. Written as DNA, the CDR3 is TGTGCCAGCAGCGTAGAGGTAGCGGGAGTTTTTGGGGACACCGGGGAGCTGTTTTTT. This codes for CASSVEVAGVFGDTGELFF.

This clone showed up just once. The chain couples TRBV19 to TRBJ2-6; D may be TRBD2 (6 bases). Trimming took off 6 bases at V and 2 bases at J, with 20 bases between the two ends. Germline CDR1 is LNHDA and CDR2 is SQIVND (reference sequence). This CDR3 contains 18 residues. This chain's CDR3 is CASRLVGGGVAGANVLTF. In DNA, the CDR3 is TGTGCCAGTAGATTGGTGGGGGGTGGTGTAGCTGGGGCCAACGTCCTGACTTTC.

The genes are TRBV11-2 and TRBJ2-5, with 7 bases that match TRBD1. The CDR3 runs 17 residues. The trim removed 5 bases at V and 2 bases at J, leaving 14 bases unmatched. Germline loops: CDR1 SGHAT, CDR2 FQNNGV. The CDR3 nucleotides are TGTGCCAGCAGCCTACTTTGGACAGGCAGGAATCAAGAGACCCAGTACTTC. This translates into CASSLLWTGRNQETQYF.

This chain uses TRBV6-5 with TRBJ2-7; 7 bases line up with TRBD2. Trimming cost V 2 bases and J 6 bases; bases outside gene matches: 10. Germline-derived CDR1 and CDR2 are MNHEY and SVGAGI. The CDR3 spans 15 residues. CDR3 loop: CASSYLASGGLEQYF. The DNA of the CDR3 is TGTGCCAGCAGTTACCTTGCTAGCGGCGGTCTCGAGCAGTACTTC.

V usage is TRBV30 and J usage is TRBJ1-2, with TRBD1 matching over 9 bases. The CDR3 sequence is 14 residues long. CDR1 and CDR2 (germline): GTSNPN, SVGIG (reference sequence). Unmatched junction bases numbered 9, after V lost 8 bases and J lost 2 bases. The chain's CDR3 is CAGYRGRGNYGYTF. As DNA, the CDR3 is TGTGCCGGATACAGGGGGCGGGGGAACTATGGCTACACCTTC.

The V call is TRBV29-1, the J call TRBJ2-7; 9 positions agree with TRBD2. This CDR3 is 14 amino acids long. The V and J ends lost 1 base and 6 bases, in that order; junction bases with no gene match: 7. CDR1 and CDR2 from the germline V gene are SQVTM and ANQGSEA. CDR3 DNA sequence: TGCAGCGTTGAAGGGCTAGCGGGAAGACCCGAGCAGTACTTC. Its protein is CSVEGLAGRPEQYF.

The chain couples TRBV6-5 to TRBJ1-2; D not certain. The CDR3 extends over 11 amino acids. Germline V gives CDR1 MNHEY, CDR2 SVGAGI. V lost 4 bases to trimming and J lost 8 bases, with 8 bases between them. CDR3 in amino acids: CASSSAMGYTF. CDR3 DNA sequence: TGTGCCAGCAGTTCGGCAATGGGCTACACCTTC.

The chain couples TRBV19 to TRBJ1-5; D gene unclear. V was shortened by 1 base and J by 5 bases, with 6 bases between the two germline ends. This CDR3 is built from 13 residues. Germline V gene data show CDR1 as LNHDA and CDR2 as SQIVND (reference sequence). CDR3 in amino acids: CASSIGQDQPQHF. CDR3 nucleotides: TGTGCCAGTAGTATAGGTCAAGATCAGCCCCAGCATTTT.

V is TRBV2 and J is TRBJ1-2; 10 bases map to TRBD1. The CDR3 runs to 14 residues. Germline loops: CDR1 SNHLY, CDR2 FYNNEI. Trimming cost V 6 bases and J 8 bases; bases outside gene matches: 9. The CDR3 loop is CASRGTGAPEGYTF. The CDR3 DNA reads as TGTGCCAGCAGGGGGACAGGGGCCCCTGAAGGCTACACCTTC.

The V call is TRBV5-8, the J call TRBJ1-2; tentative D call: TRBD1 (5 bases). The V gene lost 2 bases and the J gene lost 6 bases, with 14 bases spanning the gap. CDR1 is SGHTS, CDR2 YDEGEE, per germline. The CDR3 loop spans 14 amino acids. CDR3 bases: TGTGCCAGCAGCTTCGGACAAGGGTGGGATGGCTACACCTTC. This translates into CASSFGQGWDGYTF. Full variable domain (remainder filled in from reference TRBV5-8 and TRBJ1-2): EAGVTQSPTHLIKTRGQQATLRCSPISGHTSVYWYQQALGLGLQFLLWYDEGEERNRGNFPPRFSGRQFPNYSSELNVNALELEDSALYLCASSFGQGWDGYTFGSGTRLTVV.

The chain combines TRBV9 with TRBJ2-7, with D possibly being TRBD2 (6 bases). This CDR3 is 17 amino acids long. Trimming left V 4 bases short and J 0 bases short, with 20 bases between. Germline CDR1 reads SGDLS; CDR2 reads YYNGEE. CDR3 in DNA: TGTGCCAGCAGCCTTAGCCCCTCTATAGCGGTCTCCTACGAGCAGTACTTC. Its translation is CASSLSPSIAVSYEQYF. The full variable domain, completed using reference TRBV9 and TRBJ2-7, is DSGVTQTPKHLITATGQRVTLRCSPRSGDLSVYWYQQSLDQGLQFLIQYYNGEERAKGNILERFSAQQFPDLHSELNLSSLELGDSALYFCASSLSPSIAVSYEQYFGPGTRLTVT.

The chain joins TRBV5-8 to TRBJ1-2; weak D call: TRBD1 (6 bases). V gave up 7 bases and J gave up 4 bases, with 14 bases separating them. CDR3 length: 13 residues. Germline V gene lookup returns CDR1 SGHTS and CDR2 YDEGEE. In nucleotides, the CDR3 is TGTGCCAGCTGTCGCAACAGGGCCTATGGCTACACCTTC. Encoded protein: CASCRNRAYGYTF.

This rearrangement joins TRBV11-3 to TRBJ2-1; no definite D call. V was cut by 1 base and J by 9 bases, with 16 bases left in between. The CDR3 has 15 residues. Looked up from germline, CDR1 is SGHNT and CDR2 is YENEEA. The CDR3 spells CASSLGRHPSGEQFF. DNA for the CDR3: TGTGCCAGCAGCTTAGGCCGTCACCCTAGTGGTGAGCAGTTCTTC. Complete variable domain (other parts from reference TRBV11-3 and TRBJ2-1): EAGVVQSPRYKIIEKKQPVAFWCNPISGHNTLYWYLQNLGQGPELLIRYENEEAVDDSQLPKDRFSAERLKGVDSTLKIQPAELGDSAVYLCASSLGRHPSGEQFFGPGTRLTVL.

This chain uses TRBV6-5 with TRBJ1-1; TRBD1 might be the D (5 bases). Germline-derived CDR1 and CDR2 are MNHEY and SVGAGI. The CDR3 spans 15 residues. V was trimmed by 2 bases and J by 0 bases, leaving 10 bases between them. The CDR3 DNA reads as TGTGCCAGCAGTTACGGGGCAGGACTGAACACTGAAGCTTTCTTT. It codes for CASSYGAGLNTEAFF.

The CDR3 region has the DNA TGTGCCAGCAGTGAAGGAGTTCCCTACTACGAGCAGTACTTC. Its translation is CASSEGVPYYEQYF. J is TRBJ2-7 and V is TRBV2; D is undetermined. Trimming took 1 base from V and 3 from J, leaving 10 bases between them. CDR3 length equals 14 residues. CDR1 is SNHLY, CDR2 FYNNEI, per germline. The full variable domain, its missing parts supplied by reference TRBV2 and TRBJ2-7, is EPEVTQTPSHQVTQMGQEVILRCVPISNHLYFYWYRQILGQKVEFLVSFYNNEISEKSEIFDDQFSVERPDGSNFTLKIRSTKLEDSAMYFCASSEGVPYYEQYFGPGTRLTVT.

This clone was counted once. This rearrangement joins TRBV29-1 to TRBJ2-1; D might be TRBD2 (6 bases). This CDR3 comprises 11 residues. CDR1 is SQVTM, CDR2 ANQGSEA, per germline. V was shortened by 4 bases and J by 10 bases, with 11 bases between the two germline ends. The chain's CDR3 is CSVVKREEQFF. The CDR3 DNA is TGCAGCGTTGTTAAACGGGAGGAGCAGTTCTTC.

The J gene is TRBJ2-3, the V gene TRBV10-1; TRBD2 aligns across 8 bases. Germline V gene sequence: CDR1 WNHNN, CDR2 SYGVQD (reference sequence). CDR3 length equals 15 residues. V trimming: 2 bases; J trimming: 6 bases; junction bases outside the gene matches: 7. CDR3 nucleotides: TGCGCCAGCAGTGAGCCCCGGGGGGGGTCGGATACGCAGTATTTT. Translated, it gives CASSEPRGGSDTQYF.

This chain connects TRBV6-5 to TRBJ2-7; D is perhaps TRBD1 or TRBD2 (6 bases each). V dropped 4 bases and J dropped 4 bases, with 17 bases sitting between them. Germline assignment: CDR1 MNHEY and CDR2 SVGAGI. CDR3 length equals 15 residues. In DNA, the CDR3 is TGTGCCAGCAGTTTACAGGGACTTCGGGGATACGAGCAGTACTTC. Translation gives CASSLQGLRGYEQYF.

V usage is TRBV5-1 and J usage is TRBJ2-3, with a weak D call TRBD1 (5 bases). This CDR3 is 14 amino acids long. V was shortened by 1 base and J by 2 bases, with 8 bases between the two germline ends. The germline V gene has CDR1 SGHRS and CDR2 YFSETQ. The CDR3 region has the DNA TGCGCCAGCAGCTTGCAGGGCCACACAGATACGCAGTATTTT. Its protein product is CASSLQGHTDTQYF.